A single sample gave rise to the 9 T cell receptor beta chains below, sequenced in a study of blood T cell repertoires in COVID-19. Data came from immunoSEQ multiplex PCR; TCRdb stores just in-frame clones and leaves some out. The data show about 300,000 clones, roughly 91% seen once. Sequenced input: peripheral blood. These receptors were obtained from a woman under 40 with COVID-19, enrolled during active disease.

The J gene is TRBJ2-2, the V gene TRBV4-2, with TRBD1 matching 12 bases. This CDR3 is 15 amino acids long. The V gene's germline CDR1 is LGHNA and CDR2 YNFKEQ. J gave up 5 bases and V 6 bases, and 4 bases lay outside the gene matches. This chain's CDR3 is CASRGQGALTGELFF. CDR3 coding DNA: TGTGCCAGCAGGGGACAGGGGGCGCTTACCGGGGAGCTGTTTTTT.

The V gene is TRBV7-2, the J gene TRBJ2-7; D gene uncertain. This CDR3 has 15 amino acids. Trimming pared 0 bases from V and 0 bases from J, leaving 9 bases between. Germline V gives CDR1 SGHTA, CDR2 FQGNSA. As DNA, the CDR3 is TGTGCCAGCAGCTTAGCGCCCCACAGCTCCTACGAGCAGTACGTC. Its translation: CASSLAPHSSYEQYV.

The V call is TRBV4-1, the J call TRBJ1-6; perhaps TRBD1 as D (5 bases). CDR1 is MGHRA and CDR2 is YSYEKL in the germline V gene. The CDR3 totals 18 residues. Trimming left V 5 bases short and J 0 bases short, with 17 bases between. This CDR3 is CASSERLGQGSYNSPLHF. The CDR3 region has the DNA TGCGCCAGCAGCGAAAGATTGGGGCAGGGCTCCTATAATTCACCCCTCCACTTT.

V gene TRBV30 combines with J gene TRBJ1-1, with D possibly matching TRBD1 (6 bases). The CDR3 has 13 residues. Germline V gene data show CDR1 as GTSNPN and CDR2 as SVGIG (reference sequence). The germline V and J ends were trimmed by 4 bases and 4 bases, with 13 bases remaining between them. The CDR3 loop is CAWNQGQGTEAFF. In DNA form, the CDR3 reads TGTGCCTGGAATCAGGGGCAGGGCACTGAAGCTTTCTTT.

The CDR3 spells CASSQVGVRTGELFF. The CDR3 DNA reads TGCGCCAGCAGCCAAGTGGGAGTCCGAACCGGGGAGCTGTTTTTT. The gene calls are TRBV4-3 and TRBJ2-2, with TRBD2 as a possible D gene (5 bases). CDR1 is LGHNA and CDR2 is YSLEER in the germline V gene. V was clipped by 1 base and J by 5 bases, with 11 bases between them. There are 15 residues in the CDR3.

V usage is TRBV9 and J usage is TRBJ2-2; 7 nucleotides match TRBD2. Germline lookup yields CDR1 SGDLS and CDR2 YYNGEE. J was trimmed by 5 bases and V by 4 bases; bases with no gene match: 14. The CDR3 covers 17 residues. The CDR3 sequence: CASSPIGLVGGTGELFF. DNA for the CDR3: TGTGCCAGCAGCCCCATCGGACTAGTCGGGGGGACCGGGGAGCTGTTTTTT.

The gene calls are TRBV28 and TRBJ2-2; perhaps TRBD2 as D (6 bases). CDR3 length: 16 residues. Germline-derived CDR1 and CDR2 are MDHEN and SYDVKM. Trimming cost V 6 bases and J 2 bases, with 16 bases left between them. The CDR3 sequence: CASRGRTNLNTGELFF. Written as DNA, the CDR3 is TGTGCCAGCAGGGGTAGGACTAACCTAAACACCGGGGAGCTGTTTTTT. Together with reference TRBV28 and TRBJ2-2, the CDR3 gives the full variable domain: DVKVTQSSRYLVKRTGEKVFLECVQDMDHENMFWYRQDPGLGLRLIYFSYDVKMKEKGDIPEGYSVSREKKERFSLILESASTNQTSMYLCASRGRTNLNTGELFFGEGSRLTVL.

CDR3: CAWSLGSSVLNEKLFF. The CDR3 nucleotides read TGTGCCTGGAGTCTAGGCTCGAGTGTCTTAAATGAAAAACTGTTTTTT. This chain links TRBV30 with TRBJ1-4; no reliable D call. Germline-derived CDR1 and CDR2 are GTSNPN and SVGIG (reference sequence). V was pared by 2 bases and J by 5 bases, with 18 bases between. This CDR3 is 16 amino acids long.

The rearrangement uses TRBV7-3 and TRBJ2-3; D may be TRBD1 (5 bases). The CDR3 has 14 residues. Looked up from germline, CDR1 is SGHTA and CDR2 is FQGTGA. The V end lost 1 base, the J end lost 1 base, and 6 bases lay between the germline ends. In DNA form, the CDR3 reads TGTGCCAGCAGCTTAATACAGGGCACAGATACGCAGTATTTT. Translation: CASSLIQGTDTQYF.